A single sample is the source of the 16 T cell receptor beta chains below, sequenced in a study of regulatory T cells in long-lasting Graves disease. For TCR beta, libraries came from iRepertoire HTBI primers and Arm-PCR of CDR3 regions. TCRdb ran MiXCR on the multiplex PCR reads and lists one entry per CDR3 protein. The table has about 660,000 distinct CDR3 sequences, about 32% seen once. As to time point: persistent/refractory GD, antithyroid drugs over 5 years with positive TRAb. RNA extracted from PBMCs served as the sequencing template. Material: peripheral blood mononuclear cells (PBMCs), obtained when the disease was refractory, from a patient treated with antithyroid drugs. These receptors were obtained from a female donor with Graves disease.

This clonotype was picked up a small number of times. This CDR3 is CASSKEGMNTEAFF. The CDR3 DNA follows: TGCGCCAGCTCGAAGGAGGGTATGAACACTGAAGCTTTCTTT. V gene TRBV5-1 combines with J gene TRBJ1-1; no firm D call. Germline values: CDR1 SGHRS, CDR2 YFSETQ. The V end was cut by 7 bases, the J end by 0 bases, with 13 bases between. The CDR3 is made up of 14 amino acids.

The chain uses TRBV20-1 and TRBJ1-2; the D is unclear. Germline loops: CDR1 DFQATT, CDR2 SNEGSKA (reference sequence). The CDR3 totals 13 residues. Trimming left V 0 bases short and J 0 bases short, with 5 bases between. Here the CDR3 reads CSARDPTNYGYTF. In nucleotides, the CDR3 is TGCAGTGCTAGAGATCCAACTAACTATGGCTACACCTTC.

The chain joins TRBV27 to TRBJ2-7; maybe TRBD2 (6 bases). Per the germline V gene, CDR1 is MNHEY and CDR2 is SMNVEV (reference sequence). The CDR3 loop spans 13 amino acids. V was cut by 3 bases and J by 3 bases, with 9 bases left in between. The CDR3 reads CASSLEGNYEQYF. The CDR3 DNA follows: TGTGCCAGCAGTTTGGAGGGGAACTACGAGCAGTACTTC.

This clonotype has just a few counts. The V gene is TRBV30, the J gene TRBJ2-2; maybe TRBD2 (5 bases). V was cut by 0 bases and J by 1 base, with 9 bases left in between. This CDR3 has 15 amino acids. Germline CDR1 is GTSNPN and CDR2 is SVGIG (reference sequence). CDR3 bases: TGTGCCTGGAGTGTACTCGGGATGAACACCGGGGAGCTGTTTTTT. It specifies CAWSVLGMNTGELFF.

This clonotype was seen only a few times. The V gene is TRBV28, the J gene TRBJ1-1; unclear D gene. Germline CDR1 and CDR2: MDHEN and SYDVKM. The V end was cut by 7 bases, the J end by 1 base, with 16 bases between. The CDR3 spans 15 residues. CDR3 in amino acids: CASTSFHSKNTEAFF. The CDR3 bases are TGTGCCAGCACCTCGTTTCACAGTAAGAACACTGAAGCTTTCTTT.

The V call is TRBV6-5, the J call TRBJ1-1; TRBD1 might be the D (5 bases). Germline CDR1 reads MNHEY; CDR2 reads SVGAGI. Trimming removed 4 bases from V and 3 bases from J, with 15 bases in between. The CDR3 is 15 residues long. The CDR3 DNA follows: TGTGCCAGCAGTTCCCCGACAGCACGAGACACTGAAGCTTTCTTT. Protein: CASSSPTARDTEAFF.

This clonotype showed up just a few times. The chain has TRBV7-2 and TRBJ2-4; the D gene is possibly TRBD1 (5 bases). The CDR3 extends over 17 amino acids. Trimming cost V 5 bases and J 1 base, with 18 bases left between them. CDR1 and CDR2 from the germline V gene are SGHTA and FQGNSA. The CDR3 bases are TGTGCCAGCAGCACGCCCGACAGACCAATTGCCAAAAACATTCAGTACTTC. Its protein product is CASSTPDRPIAKNIQYF.

Written as DNA, the CDR3 is TGTGCCAGCAGGAGAACAGAAGCGGGAGGGCCTAGGAATGAGCAGTTCTTC. Translated: CASRRTEAGGPRNEQFF. The genes are TRBV7-9 and TRBJ2-1; the match to TRBD2 covers 10 bases. The CDR3 is 17 amino acids. Germline lookup yields CDR1 SEHNR and CDR2 FQNEAQ (reference sequence). V shed 6 bases and J 7 bases; nucleotides not matched to a gene: 15. Variable domain in full (rest from reference TRBV7-9 and TRBJ2-1): DTGVSQNPRHKITKRGQNVTFRCDPISEHNRLYWYRQTLGQGPEFLTYFQNEAQLEKSRLLSDRFSAERPKGSFSTLEIQRTEQGDSAMYLCASRRTEAGGPRNEQFFGPGTRLTVL.

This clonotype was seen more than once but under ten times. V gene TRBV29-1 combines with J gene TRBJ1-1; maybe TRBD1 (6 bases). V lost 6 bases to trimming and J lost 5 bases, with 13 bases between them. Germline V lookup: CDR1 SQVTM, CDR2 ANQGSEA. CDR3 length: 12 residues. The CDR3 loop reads CSVATGRTEAFF. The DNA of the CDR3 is TGCAGCGTGGCCACAGGGCGAACTGAAGCTTTCTTT.

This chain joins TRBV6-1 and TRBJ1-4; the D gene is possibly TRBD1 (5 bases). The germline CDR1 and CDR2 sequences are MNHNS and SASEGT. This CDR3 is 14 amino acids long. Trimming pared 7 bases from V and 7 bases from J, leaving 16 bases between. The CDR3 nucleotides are TGTGCCAGCACCCGGGGACCTCGGGGTGAAAAACTGTTTTTT. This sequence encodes CASTRGPRGEKLFF.

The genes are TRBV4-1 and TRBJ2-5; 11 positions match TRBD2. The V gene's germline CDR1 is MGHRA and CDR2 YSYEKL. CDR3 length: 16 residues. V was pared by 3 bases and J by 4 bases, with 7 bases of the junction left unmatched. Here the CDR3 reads CASSHISGRALETQYF. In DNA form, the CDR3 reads TGCGCCAGCAGCCACATTAGCGGGAGGGCCTTAGAGACCCAGTACTTC.

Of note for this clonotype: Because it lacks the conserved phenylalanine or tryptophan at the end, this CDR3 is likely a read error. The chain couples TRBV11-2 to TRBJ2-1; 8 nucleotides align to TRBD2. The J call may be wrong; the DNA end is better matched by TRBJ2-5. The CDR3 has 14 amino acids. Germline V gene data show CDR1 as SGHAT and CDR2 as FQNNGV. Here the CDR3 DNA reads TGTGCCAGCAGCTTAGATACTAGCGGAGAGACCCAGTACTAC. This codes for CASSLDTSGETQYY.

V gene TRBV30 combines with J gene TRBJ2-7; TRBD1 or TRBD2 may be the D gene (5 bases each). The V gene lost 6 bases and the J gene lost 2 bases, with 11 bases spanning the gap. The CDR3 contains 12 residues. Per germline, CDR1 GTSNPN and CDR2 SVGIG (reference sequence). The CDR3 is CACRGRAYEQYF. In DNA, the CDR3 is TGTGCCTGCCGGGGCAGGGCCTACGAGCAGTACTTC.

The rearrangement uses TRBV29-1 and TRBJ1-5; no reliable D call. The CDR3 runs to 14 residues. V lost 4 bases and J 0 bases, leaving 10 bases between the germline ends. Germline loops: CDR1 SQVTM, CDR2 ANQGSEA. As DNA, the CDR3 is TGCAGCGTTGCCCAGGATAGTAGCAATCAGCCCCAGCATTTT. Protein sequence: CSVAQDSSNQPQHF.

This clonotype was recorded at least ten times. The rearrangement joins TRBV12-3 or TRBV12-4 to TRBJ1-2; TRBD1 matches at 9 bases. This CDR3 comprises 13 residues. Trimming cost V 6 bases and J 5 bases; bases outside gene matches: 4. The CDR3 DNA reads TGTGCCAGCAGAGGACAGGGGCCTTATGGCTACACCTTC. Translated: CASRGQGPYGYTF.

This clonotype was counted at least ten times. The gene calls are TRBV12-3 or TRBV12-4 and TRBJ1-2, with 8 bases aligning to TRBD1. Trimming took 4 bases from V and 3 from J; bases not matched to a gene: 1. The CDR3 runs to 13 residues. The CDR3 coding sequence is TGTGCCAGCAGTTCGGGACAGGACTATGGCTACACCTTC. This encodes CASSSGQDYGYTF.